Listed here is a single T cell receptor beta chain. The trim removed 5 bases at V and 7 bases at J, leaving 5 bases unmatched. The CDR3 sequence is 14 residues long. Germline CDR1 LNHNV, CDR2 YYDKDF (reference sequence). Profiled with immunoSEQ multiplex PCR; TCRdb holds only in-frame clones, not every one. Found here are just over 80,000 clones, around 94% of them singletons; the top ten hold roughly 5%. The sample is drawn from a study of control samples from healthy donors and cancer patients. The chain links TRBV15 to TRBJ2-2; 9 bases map to TRBD2. Sequenced: blood. The clonotype originates from a woman aged 18-29 years in good health. Here the CDR3 DNA reads TGTGCCACCAGCGCGGGGGGGCCTGTCGGGGAGCTGTTTTTT. Its translation is CATSAGGPVGELFF.